This note documents a single T cell receptor (beta chain) sequence. Only in-frame clones appear in the TCRdb table, and some are missing; sequencing was by immunoSEQ multiplex PCR. The sample carries 45,000 or so clones, 75% to 95% recorded once. This entry is derived from a study of control samples from healthy donors and cancer patients. The CDR3 loop spans 13 amino acids. The V and J ends lost 4 bases and 1 base respectively, with 7 bases between them. Germline V CDR1 and CDR2: SNHLY, FYNNEI. Sequencing was carried out using PBMCs. The clonotype originates from a woman aged 40 to 49 with head and neck cancer. The chain joins TRBV2 to TRBJ1-1; D is ambiguous. The CDR3 loop is CASSADWNTEAFF. The CDR3 DNA sequence: TGTGCCAGCAGTGCGGACTGGAACACTGAAGCTTTCTTT.